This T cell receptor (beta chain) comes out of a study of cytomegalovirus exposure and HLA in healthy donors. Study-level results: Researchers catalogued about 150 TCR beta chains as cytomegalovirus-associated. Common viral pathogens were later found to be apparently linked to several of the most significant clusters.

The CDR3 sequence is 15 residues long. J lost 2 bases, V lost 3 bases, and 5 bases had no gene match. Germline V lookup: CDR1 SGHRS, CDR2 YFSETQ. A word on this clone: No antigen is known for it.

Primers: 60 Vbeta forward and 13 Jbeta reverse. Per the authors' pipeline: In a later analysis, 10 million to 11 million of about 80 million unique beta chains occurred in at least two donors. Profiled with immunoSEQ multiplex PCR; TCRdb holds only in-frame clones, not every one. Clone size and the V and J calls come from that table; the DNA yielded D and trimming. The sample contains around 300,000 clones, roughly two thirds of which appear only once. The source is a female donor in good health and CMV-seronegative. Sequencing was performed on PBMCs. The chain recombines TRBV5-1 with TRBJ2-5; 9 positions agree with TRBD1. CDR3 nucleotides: TGCGCCAGCAGCTCTCTTGGGACAGGGCAAGAGACCCAGTACTTC. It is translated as CASSSLGTGQETQYF.